This TCR beta chain stems from a study of T cells in Graves' hyperthyroidism and ophthalmopathy. A NOSPECS grade of at least 4, a Clinical Activity Score of at least 3 and duration under 3 months were recorded in ophthalmopathy patients. Amplification targeted TCR beta CDR3 regions from RNA transcripts. With the HTBI primer set, the TCR CDR3 went through a first round of RT-PCR. MiXCR was run by TCRdb on the multiplex PCR reads, yielding one entry per CDR3 protein. The sample includes some 490,000 distinct CDR3 sequences, approximately 23% seen only once; the top ten take 45% to 55%. Looked up from germline, CDR1 is LNHNV and CDR2 is YYDKDF (reference sequence). With 2 bases removed from V and 7 bases from J, the gap between germline ends came to 18 bases. The CDR3 covers 16 residues.

The specimen sequenced was blood. The TCR comes from a woman aged 70-85 years with Graves' ophthalmopathy. The chain couples TRBV15 to TRBJ1-5, with D tentatively TRBD1 (6 bases). The chain's CDR3 is CATSRRGGAAGQPQHF. The CDR3 bases are TGTGCCACCAGCAGACGAGGGGGGGCCGCGGGACAGCCCCAGCATTTT.